The 17 T cell receptor beta chains reported below all come from one sample, sequenced in a study of post-analysis software for immune sequencing data. General observations from the study: There were a handful of TRBV segments more frequent in patients than controls, and TRBV5-6, TRBV5-1 and TRBV20-1 were among them.

Carried by the TCR beta cDNA libraries were unique molecular identifiers. TCRdb itself ran the PCR reads through MiXCR, one entry per CDR3 protein. The sample contains hundreds of thousands of distinct CDR3 sequences, 44% of which appear only once. These receptors' targets are unknown. The sequencing input was blood. All receptors derive from a girl under 18 with multiple sclerosis.

This clonotype was found a few times. The chain employs TRBV12-3 or TRBV12-4 and TRBJ2-5; tentatively, D is TRBD2 (5 bases). V was shortened by 7 bases and J by 4 bases, with 13 bases between the two germline ends. CDR3 size: 13 residues. CDR3 bases: TGTGCCAGCACCACGACGGAGGTAGAGACCCAGTACTTC. Amino acid sequence: CASTTTEVETQYF.

In its sample, this clonotype was seen a few times. The rearrangement uses TRBV20-1 and TRBJ2-7; TRBD1 aligns across 9 bases. Germline V gene lookup returns CDR1 DFQATT and CDR2 SNEGSKA (reference sequence). V lost 3 bases and J lost 4; bases outside the gene matches: 7. This CDR3 is built from 14 residues. For the CDR3, the DNA is TGCAGTGCTAGCCCTGGACAGGGGAAGTACGAGCAGTACTTC. Translation gives CSASPGQGKYEQYF.

This clonotype was observed a handful of times. The rearrangement links TRBV28 to TRBJ2-3; TRBD2 aligns across 10 bases. Germline V gene data show CDR1 as MDHEN and CDR2 as SYDVKM. This CDR3 contains 15 residues. V shed 2 bases, J shed 2 bases, and the junction held 1 base outside the gene matches. The CDR3 reads CASSLTSGITDTQYF. In nucleotides, the CDR3 is TGTGCCAGCAGTTTAACTAGCGGGATCACAGATACGCAGTATTTT.

The rearrangement links TRBV6-1 to TRBJ2-4; possibly TRBD2 for D (6 bases). CDR1 is MNHNS, CDR2 SASEGT, per germline. The CDR3 is made up of 15 amino acids. Between the trimmed V and J ends, which lost 2 bases and 1 base, there was a span of 9 bases. The CDR3 DNA reads as TGTGCCAGCAGTGAAAGTGGAGGGGCCAAAAACATTCAGTACTTC. Amino acid sequence: CASSESGGAKNIQYF.

This chain connects TRBV7-9 to TRBJ2-1, with 9 nucleotides matching TRBD2. V shed 5 bases and J 9 bases; nucleotides not matched to a gene: 11. The CDR3 is 15 amino acids. The germline gives CDR1 SEHNR, CDR2 FQNEAQ (reference sequence). The DNA for the CDR3 is TGTGCCAGCAGCCCGCATAGCGGGAGTGGTGGTGAGCAGTTCTTC. Amino acids: CASSPHSGSGGEQFF.

CDR3 nucleotide sequence: TGCAGTGCTAGAGATAATGTGGACCGGACCTACGAGCAGTACTTC. As protein: CSARDNVDRTYEQYF. The rearrangement uses TRBV20-1 and TRBJ2-7; no reliable D call. The CDR3 has 15 amino acids. Germline values: CDR1 DFQATT, CDR2 SNEGSKA (reference sequence). V lost 0 bases to trimming and J lost 2 bases, with 14 bases between them.

The J gene is TRBJ2-1, the V gene TRBV20-1, with 16 nucleotides matching TRBD2. After removal of 7 bases from V and 5 bases from J, the junction contained 11 bases not matched to a gene. The germline gives CDR1 DFQATT, CDR2 SNEGSKA (reference sequence). The CDR3 runs to 17 residues. The DNA of the CDR3 is TGCAGTGTCGGGACTAGCGGGAGGGCCGGCCGGAACAATGAGCAGTTCTTC. This translates into CSVGTSGRAGRNNEQFF.

This clonotype came up a few times. The J gene is TRBJ2-5, the V gene TRBV6-5, with TRBD2 as a possible D gene (6 bases). The CDR3 is 16 residues long. Trimming left V 0 bases short and J 5 bases short, with 16 bases between. The V gene's germline CDR1 is MNHEY and CDR2 SVGAGI. CDR3 region: CASSYSKLLGGETQYF. For the CDR3, the DNA is TGTGCCAGCAGTTACTCGAAACTTCTAGGAGGGGAGACCCAGTACTTC.

This clonotype was detected a few times. V gene TRBV12-3 or TRBV12-4 combines with J gene TRBJ2-7, with 8 bases fitting TRBD2. The CDR3 loop spans 15 amino acids. J lost 4 bases, V lost 5 bases, and 10 bases had no gene match. The CDR3 here is CASSPLLSGSYEQYF. CDR3 nucleotides: TGTGCCAGCAGTCCTCTCCTCAGCGGGAGTTACGAGCAGTACTTC.

This chain joins TRBV29-1 and TRBJ1-2; tentatively, D is TRBD1 (5 bases). Germline V gene lookup returns CDR1 SQVTM and CDR2 ANQGSEA. This CDR3 comprises 13 residues. The V end lost 8 bases, the J end lost 0 bases, and 13 bases lay between the germline ends. Here the CDR3 reads CSTLMTANYGYTF. The CDR3, as DNA: TGCAGCACCTTGATGACAGCTAACTATGGCTACACCTTC.

Only a few counts were recorded for this clonotype. This rearrangement joins TRBV3-1 to TRBJ1-2; no firm D call. Germline V lookup: CDR1 LGHDT, CDR2 YNNKEL (reference sequence). CDR3 size: 15 residues. The V end was cut by 4 bases, the J end by 2 bases, with 14 bases between. CDR3 sequence: CASSLTLMGNYGYTF. CDR3 nucleotides: TGTGCCAGCAGCCTCACTCTGATGGGGAACTATGGCTACACCTTC.

The chain recombines TRBV12-3 or TRBV12-4 with TRBJ2-5; D perhaps matches TRBD1 (6 bases). V was shortened by 2 bases and J by 11 bases, with 15 bases between the two germline ends. The CDR3 spans 13 residues. This CDR3 reads CASSLQIQGWQYF. CDR3 coding DNA: TGTGCCAGCAGTTTACAAATACAGGGATGGCAGTACTTC.

The genes are TRBV13 and TRBJ1-2; TRBD1 might be the D (6 bases). V was shortened by 5 bases and J by 3 bases, with 16 bases between the two germline ends. CDR1 PRHDT and CDR2 FYEKMQ come from the germline V gene (reference sequence). The CDR3 runs 15 residues. The CDR3 DNA is TGTGCCAGCAGCCCCTCCGACAGGTCTGACTATGGCTACACCTTC. Translating it yields CASSPSDRSDYGYTF.

This clonotype showed up just a few times. This chain uses TRBV3-1 with TRBJ1-1; 10 bases match TRBD1. This CDR3 comprises 18 residues. Germline CDR1 is LGHDT and CDR2 is YNNKEL (reference sequence). Trimming cost V 4 bases and J 0 bases; bases outside gene matches: 11. Written as DNA, the CDR3 is TGTGCCAGCAGCCTAGGACAGGGGGAAATGGGCATGAACACTGAAGCTTTCTTT. Its protein is CASSLGQGEMGMNTEAFF. Variable domain in full (rest from reference TRBV3-1 and TRBJ1-1): DTAVSQTPKYLVTQMGNDKSIKCEQNLGHDTMYWYKQDSKKFLKIMFSYNNKELIINETVPNRFSPKSPDKAHLNLHINSLELGDSAVYFCASSLGQGEMGMNTEAFFGQGTRLTVV.

The chain joins TRBV7-8 to TRBJ2-1; D not resolved. The germline V and J ends were trimmed by 1 base and 4 bases, with 5 bases remaining between them. The CDR3 runs to 13 residues. The germline V gene encodes CDR1 SGHVS and CDR2 FQNEAQ. DNA for the CDR3: TGTGCCAGCAGCTTAGTCATTTACAATGAGCAGTTCTTC. Its protein product is CASSLVIYNEQFF.

The CDR3 DNA is TGCGCCAGCCGCCATTCCTACGAGCAGTACTTC. Its translation: CASRHSYEQYF. The V and J genes are TRBV5-1 and TRBJ2-7; D is unresolved. This CDR3 is 11 amino acids long. Trimming pared 7 bases from V and 1 base from J, leaving 6 bases between. Germline V gene lookup returns CDR1 SGHRS and CDR2 YFSETQ.

This clonotype appeared a few times. This chain uses TRBV12-3 or TRBV12-4 with TRBJ2-1; D is perhaps TRBD1 or TRBD2 (5 bases each). Trimming removed 5 bases from V and 8 bases from J, with 10 bases in between. The CDR3 has 12 residues. For the CDR3, the DNA is TGTGCCAGCAGTCCGAGGGGCGATGAGCAGTTCTTC. The encoded protein is CASSPRGDEQFF.